This T cell receptor (beta chain) was identified during a study of beta chain features in type 1 diabetes (dated by TCRdb to 2016 to 2019). Regarding the complete study: Mean age, gender distribution, total cell number and subset yield were not different between patients and healthy donors. In the study, recently diagnosed type 1 diabetes patients and matched healthy donors were compared on the TCRB repertoires of their sorted circulating CD4+ T cell subsets. A total of 107,917,701 sorted cells were examined across all samples, and RNA yield correlated strongly with the number of cells per subset. Whereas all 30 or so donors provided naive and central memory subsets, regulatory and stem cell-like memory subsets were isolated from just 8 patients and about eight healthy donors.

From each donor, a single peripheral blood sample of around 120 mL on average was drawn into heparinised tubes. A BD FACSAria II was used to sort naive, central memory, regulatory and stem cell-like memory CD4+ T cells with a panel that included CD45RO, CCR7, CD25, CD127, CD95 and CD27. Purity was above 98% for every sorted population. PBMCs were separated immediately by Lymphoprep density gradient centrifugation and were stained directly, without being cultured. So that batch effects would be minimized, each experiment stained and sorted samples in pairs, pairing one healthy donor with one patient. The table lists this clone with a few counts. No cognate antigen has been identified for it. Base quality data are lacking; no much larger clone is found one base away. All of the isolated RNA was reverse transcribed with the High Capacity cDNA Reverse Transcription Kit, so expressed TCRB transcripts were sequenced. Deep immunoSEQ sequencing was applied to naive, central memory and regulatory T cell samples, giving an average of around 3.8 million total reads per sample. Sorted cells were lysed in RLT buffer, and RNA was extracted using DNase-treated RNeasy Micro or Mini kits according to cell number. Each cell subset was processed on its own to prevent cross-contamination, while patient and healthy donor samples were processed together. TCRB sequences were amplified from cDNA with the immunoSEQ multiplex PCR, producing 87-bp fragments spanning the CDR3 region. The amplicons were sequenced using the Illumina HiSeq platform. The original pipeline was this. Synthetic template baselines were used to correct PCR bias computationally, reads within Hamming distance 2 were collapsed together, and singletons that could not be merged were discarded. By aligning reads against IMGT, V, D and J genes, CDR3 length, and insertions or deletions at six rearrangement sites were assigned. Within each subset, clonotype counts were normalized to sorted cell number, after which true diversity and Gini coefficients were computed with the tcR R package. Repertoire sharing was quantified using the overlap coefficient calculated on TCRB nucleotide sequences. Out-of-frame TCRB sequences from naive cells were analyzed to stand in for the pre-selection repertoire. Held by TCRdb, this immuneACCESS table contains in-frame sequences only and omits some clones. Under half of the omission traces to an unresolved V gene where checked; the cause of the rest is unknown. Clonal size and the V and J genes are those of that table, whereas D and trimming came from the DNA. This sample holds over 120,000 clones; about 10% were observed only once. The ten largest account for 1.3% of the sample.

CDR1 and CDR2 (SGHTA, FQGNSA) derive from the germline V gene. V is reduced by 5 bases and J by 5 bases, leaving a spacing of 16 bases between them. Spanning cysteine to phenylalanine, the CDR3 consists of 15 amino acids. This entry keeps only the CDR3 DNA: 45 bases, framed from base 1. What the research found in general, with its limitations: Only small numbers of individuals were included in the HLA sub-analyses, which left unresolved whether HLA type had any influence on TCRB rearrangement. In all four CD4+ subsets, TCRB CDR3 length was moderately but significantly shorter in type 1 diabetes patients. PCR might favor shorter templates, but patient and control samples were amplified and corrected together, so any skew would affect both groups equally. At VDJ recombination sites, type 1 diabetes patients had fewer insertions and more deleted nucleotides, which implies abnormalities in thymic rearrangement. The naive, central memory and regulatory TCRB repertoires appeared to resemble one another more closely among patients than among healthy donors. Because cDNA rather than genomic DNA was sequenced, highly expressing activated cells could have been over-represented, although no difference in activation and CD3 levels was found between groups.

The chain couples TRBV7-2 to TRBJ1-5, and TRBD1 may be the D gene, going by 6 matching bases. The sequence was obtained from a man between 18 and 35 years old in good health. The sequenced material came from naive CD4+ T cells from blood. This specimen's cell subset or site label, per the study, means: true naive CD4+ T cells. The CDR3 region reads CASSRTGMEDQPQHF. The DNA sequence is as follows: TGTGCCAGCAGCAGAACAGGGATGGAGGATCAGCCCCAGCATTTT.